Listed here are 22 T cell receptor beta chains from one sample, sequenced in a study of T cells in localized non-small cell lung cancer. The assay was immunoSEQ multiplex PCR, and TCRdb's table has in-frame clones only and misses some. The profile covers more than 100,000 clones, with around 92% appearing a single time and approximately 1.7% taken by the ten largest. Specimen: peripheral blood, collected before any cancer treatment. Receptors were obtained from a female donor older than 55 with stage I lung adenocarcinoma.

In its sample, this clone was seen once. This rearrangement joins TRBV29-1 to TRBJ2-1; no firm D call. Germline V gives CDR1 SQVTM, CDR2 ANQGSEA. This CDR3 comprises 13 residues. V was trimmed by 2 bases and J by 0 bases, leaving 5 bases between them. This chain's CDR3 is CSVERSSYNEQFF. The CDR3 region has the DNA TGCAGCGTTGAACGTAGCTCCTACAATGAGCAGTTCTTC.

The chain links TRBV6-6 to TRBJ2-7, with 8 bases aligning to TRBD2. The CDR3 has 14 amino acids. Germline V CDR1 and CDR2: MNHNY, SVGAGI (reference sequence). V lost 5 bases, J lost 7 bases, and 10 bases stayed unmatched. The CDR3 spells CASSQGLPGGEQYF. The CDR3 nucleotides are TGTGCCAGCAGTCAGGGACTTCCGGGGGGGGAGCAGTACTTC.

DNA for the CDR3: TGTGCCAGTAGTCTGGGACAGGGTGTTGAAAAACTGTTTTTT. Its protein product is CASSLGQGVEKLFF. The chain has TRBV19 and TRBJ1-4; 9 positions match TRBD1. V gave up 5 bases and J gave up 7 bases; unmatched junction bases: 5. The CDR3 totals 14 residues. Germline assignment: CDR1 LNHDA and CDR2 SQIVND (reference sequence).

This clone was counted a single time. The CDR3 nucleotides are TGTGCCAGCAGCTTGTCTCCTCCCTCTAGCACAGATACGCAGTATTTT. Encoded protein: CASSLSPPSSTDTQYF. V is TRBV5-5 and J is TRBJ2-3; no firm D call. Germline lookup yields CDR1 SGHKS and CDR2 YYEKEE (reference sequence). This CDR3 is built from 16 residues. Trimming shortened V by 1 base and J by 0 bases, and 12 bases separated the two germline ends.

The CDR3 protein is CASRDSGQPYQPQHF. DNA for the CDR3: TGTGCCAGCAGGGACTCAGGACAGCCTTATCAGCCCCAGCATTTT. The V and J genes are TRBV2 and TRBJ1-5; TRBD1 might be the D (6 bases). V was shortened by 6 bases and J by 5 bases, with 17 bases between the two germline ends. Germline V gene data show CDR1 as SNHLY and CDR2 as FYNNEI. This CDR3 contains 15 residues. Supplemented by reference TRBV2 and TRBJ1-5, the full variable domain reads EPEVTQTPSHQVTQMGQEVILRCVPISNHLYFYWYRQILGQKVEFLVSFYNNEISEKSEIFDDQFSVERPDGSNFTLKIRSTKLEDSAMYFCASRDSGQPYQPQHFGDGTRLSIL.

The J gene is TRBJ2-7, the V gene TRBV30, with TRBD1 matching 7 bases. This CDR3 comprises 13 residues. After removal of 8 bases from V and 2 bases from J, the junction contained 9 bases not matched to a gene. Per germline, CDR1 GTSNPN and CDR2 SVGIG (reference sequence). In DNA form, the CDR3 reads TGTGCCCAGGGCAGGGGGTCTCCCTACGAGCAGTACTTC. It is translated as CAQGRGSPYEQYF.

The V call is TRBV4-1, the J call TRBJ2-1; D is unresolved. V was clipped by 8 bases and J by 4 bases, with 12 bases between them. Germline V gene sequence: CDR1 MGHRA, CDR2 YSYEKL. This CDR3 comprises 13 residues. CDR3 nucleotides: TGCGCCAGCCGCAACCCCCAATACAATGAGCAGTTCTTC. This encodes CASRNPQYNEQFF.

The chain has TRBV9 and TRBJ2-7; D possibly matches TRBD1 or TRBD2 (6 bases each). The CDR3 is made up of 18 amino acids. The ends were cut back, 0 bases at V and 4 bases at J, with 23 bases in the middle. Germline V lookup: CDR1 SGDLS, CDR2 YYNGEE. The CDR3 loop reads CASSVAPGGTRSFYEQYF. The CDR3 region has the DNA TGTGCCAGCAGCGTAGCTCCAGGAGGGACACGGTCTTTTTACGAGCAGTACTTC.

This chain links TRBV28 with TRBJ2-7; 9 nucleotides line up with TRBD1. After removal of 6 bases from V and 5 bases from J, the junction contained 5 bases not matched to a gene. The germline CDR1 and CDR2 sequences are MDHEN and SYDVKM. The CDR3 is 13 residues long. The CDR3 sequence: CASSRGQGHEQYF. Written as DNA, the CDR3 is TGTGCCAGCAGCCGGGGACAGGGCCACGAGCAGTACTTC.

This clone was observed a single time. This chain joins TRBV5-1 and TRBJ2-2; possibly TRBD1 or TRBD2 for D (5 bases each). V was pared by 0 bases and J by 6 bases, with 12 bases between. Germline CDR1 is SGHRS and CDR2 is YFSETQ. The CDR3 runs to 15 residues. The CDR3 region is CASSLVGGIAGELFF. DNA for the CDR3: TGCGCCAGCAGCTTGGTTGGGGGAATTGCCGGGGAGCTGTTTTTT.

With regard to this clone: The identical CDR3 is also encoded by other nucleotide sequences in the sample. The chain carries TRBV5-1 and TRBJ2-7; a possible D gene is TRBD1 (6 bases). CDR3 length equals 13 residues. The V end lost 4 bases, the J end lost 4 bases, and 12 bases lay between the germline ends. Germline V CDR1 and CDR2: SGHRS, YFSETQ. The CDR3 spells CASSPGQPYEQYF. DNA of the CDR3: TGCGCCAGCAGCCCAGGACAGCCATACGAGCAGTACTTC.

V and J are TRBV25-1 and TRBJ2-7; D gene unclear. V lost 3 bases and J 5 bases, leaving 14 bases between the germline ends. Germline V gives CDR1 MGHDK, CDR2 SYGVNS. This CDR3 has 14 residues. The CDR3 bases are TGTGCCAGCAGTGAGGGCAGGACCTATGACGAGCAGTACTTC. It yields the protein CASSEGRTYDEQYF.

The chain's CDR3 is CASSLEGGTDTQYF. The CDR3 DNA sequence: TGTGCCAGCAGCTTAGAGGGGGGAACAGATACGCAGTATTTT. The rearrangement uses TRBV7-3 and TRBJ2-3; D tentatively fits TRBD1 or TRBD2 (6 bases each). The CDR3 runs to 14 residues. The V gene's germline CDR1 is SGHTA and CDR2 FQGTGA. V dropped 2 bases and J dropped 3 bases, with 9 bases sitting between them. Variable domain in full (rest from reference TRBV7-3 and TRBJ2-3): GAGVSQTPSNKVTEKGKYVELRCDPISGHTALYWYRQSLGQGPEFLIYFQGTGAADDSGLPNDRFFAVRPEGSVSTLKIQRTERGDSAVYLCASSLEGGTDTQYFGPGTRLTVL.

The chain uses TRBV6-1 and TRBJ1-2; perhaps TRBD1 as D (6 bases). This CDR3 is 14 amino acids long. Per the germline V gene, CDR1 is MNHNS and CDR2 is SASEGT. Trimming cost V 2 bases and J 4 bases, with 11 bases left between them. The CDR3 DNA reads TGTGCCAGCAGTGAAAGGACAGACCCCTATGGCTACACCTTC. Protein product: CASSERTDPYGYTF.

This chain links TRBV30 with TRBJ2-3; tentative D call: TRBD1 (6 bases). V gave up 4 bases and J gave up 1 base, with 12 bases separating them. The CDR3 has 14 residues. Per the germline V gene, CDR1 is GTSNPN and CDR2 is SVGIG (reference sequence). CDR3 amino acids: CAWNHNRGTDTQYF. CDR3 nucleotide sequence: TGTGCCTGGAACCATAACAGGGGCACAGATACGCAGTATTTT.

This clone was seen only a few times. The chain recombines TRBV7-2 with TRBJ2-3, with 9 bases lining up with TRBD2. This CDR3 is 18 amino acids long. Germline-derived CDR1 and CDR2 are SGHTA and FQGNSA. Trimming at V came to 5 bases and at J to 6 bases, leaving 18 bases not matched to a gene. The CDR3 DNA reads as TGTGCCAGCAGCACGGATATCCATAGCGGGAGTTCATCTGATACGCAGTATTTT. Translation: CASSTDIHSGSSSDTQYF.

On this clone itself: An end of the junction does not agree with germline; a read error may underlie this. V usage is TRBV7-7 and J usage is TRBJ2-1; TRBD2 might be the D (6 bases). Germline assignment: CDR1 SSHAT and CDR2 FNYEAQ (reference sequence). This CDR3 has 15 amino acids. The chain's CDR3 is CASSLAPGGSNEQFF. The CDR3 DNA reads TGTGCTAGCAGCTTAGCCCCTGGGGGGTCCAATGAGCAGTTCTTC.

This clone was picked up one time. The rearrangement uses TRBV10-2 and TRBJ2-5, with D possibly TRBD2 on 5 matching bases. Germline lookup yields CDR1 WSHSY and CDR2 SAAADI. With 2 bases removed from V and 1 base from J, the gap between germline ends came to 11 bases. This CDR3 spans 15 amino acids. The DNA for the CDR3 is TGCGCCAGCAGTGAGAGGAGGCAGACCCAAGAGACCCAGTACTTC. This codes for CASSERRQTQETQYF.

The CDR3 protein is CASSFWGTAKNIQYF. Here the CDR3 DNA reads TGTGCCAGCAGTTTTTGGGGGACAGCTAAAAACATTCAGTACTTC. V usage is TRBV27 and J usage is TRBJ2-4; TRBD1 matches 7 bases. Germline CDR1 MNHEY, CDR2 SMNVEV (reference sequence). Unmatched junction bases numbered 6, after V lost 3 bases and J lost 4 bases. The CDR3 length is 15 residues.

This rearrangement joins TRBV4-1 to TRBJ2-3; 13 bases match TRBD2. V dropped 0 bases and J dropped 4; count of bases not matched to a gene: 16. Germline values: CDR1 MGHRA, CDR2 YSYEKL. CDR3 length equals 21 residues. CDR3 protein: CASSQDLVPSGTSGTPDTQYF. CDR3 in DNA: TGCGCCAGCAGCCAAGATTTGGTCCCGTCCGGGACTAGCGGGACCCCAGATACGCAGTATTTT.

The chain combines TRBV19 with TRBJ2-2, with 11 bases lining up with TRBD2. Germline lookup yields CDR1 LNHDA and CDR2 SQIVND (reference sequence). This CDR3 has 15 residues. V lost 5 bases and J lost 7; bases outside the gene matches: 6. Written as DNA, the CDR3 is TGTGCCAGTAGTTTACTAGCGGGAGCGGGCGGGGAGCTGTTTTTT. It is translated as CASSLLAGAGGELFF. The variable domain in full, with the rest retrieved from reference TRBV19 and TRBJ2-2, is DGGITQSPKYLFRKEGQNVTLSCEQNLNHDAMYWYRQDPGQGLRLIYYSQIVNDFQKGDIAEGYSVSREKKESFPLTVTSAQKNPTAFYLCASSLLAGAGGELFFGEGSRLTVL.

This clone has more than one count but fewer than ten. The chain has TRBV18 and TRBJ1-2; a weak D match, TRBD1 (5 bases). Germline CDR1 reads KGHSH; CDR2 reads LQKENI. The CDR3 has 13 amino acids. V dropped 5 bases and J dropped 6 bases, with 13 bases sitting between them. CDR3 DNA sequence: TGTGCCAGCTCATCGGGACCTCTGGATGGCTACACCTTC. Residues: CASSSGPLDGYTF.